The 18 T cell receptor beta chains below all came from one sample that was sequenced in a study of T cell responses to AZD1222 COVID-19 vaccine (dated by TCRdb to the early 2020s). The sample's time point label, decoded: baseline before first vaccination. Library construction relied on the immunoSEQ multiplex PCR assay. The clones in this table, taken by TCRdb from immuneACCESS, are in-frame only. Not every clone is retained; where verified, under half of the shortfall comes from an unresolved V gene, and the cause of the rest is unknown. The sample records over 60,000 clones, around 86% of which are singletons. Together, the top ten hold 20% to 30% of the sample. Sequences were derived from peripheral blood, sampled on day 0 of AZD1222 vaccination. Receptor source: an adult in good health.

The chain employs TRBV7-2 and TRBJ1-2; D possibly corresponds to TRBD1 (5 bases). This CDR3 has 16 residues. Trimming shortened V by 2 bases and J by 6 bases, and 19 bases separated the two germline ends. Germline CDR1 is SGHTA and CDR2 is FQGNSA. The CDR3: CASSLFRRGGFDGYTF. CDR3 in DNA: TGTGCCAGCAGCTTATTTAGGAGGGGCGGGTTCGATGGCTACACCTTC.

The chain couples TRBV27 to TRBJ1-2; tentatively, D is TRBD1 (5 bases). V lost 0 bases and J 4 bases, leaving 9 bases between the germline ends. The CDR3 length is 14 residues. Germline values: CDR1 MNHEY, CDR2 SMNVEV (reference sequence). CDR3 coding DNA: TGTGCCAGCAGTTTATCCATGGGGGGCTATGGCTACACCTTC. It codes for CASSLSMGGYGYTF.

The chain employs TRBV4-1 and TRBJ2-1; possible D gene TRBD1, 5 bases. The V end lost 1 base, the J end lost 6 bases, and 13 bases lay between the germline ends. CDR3 length equals 15 residues. Germline CDR1 MGHRA, CDR2 YSYEKL. For the CDR3, the DNA is TGCGCCAGCAGCCAAGGATTGACAGCGTTCAATGAGCAGTTCTTC. Its translation is CASSQGLTAFNEQFF.

The chain has TRBV28 and TRBJ1-2; the D gene is possibly TRBD1 (6 bases). The V gene's germline CDR1 is MDHEN and CDR2 SYDVKM. The CDR3 totals 11 residues. Trimming stripped 6 bases from V and 8 bases from J, with 10 bases between. DNA for the CDR3: TGTGCCAGCAGGACAGGCTACGGCTACACCTTC. Residues: CASRTGYGYTF.

The rearrangement joins TRBV9 to TRBJ1-2; tentative D call: TRBD1 (5 bases). Looked up from germline, CDR1 is SGDLS and CDR2 is YYNGEE. V was clipped by 3 bases and J by 2 bases, with 14 bases between them. The CDR3 loop spans 15 amino acids. The CDR3, as DNA: TGTGCCAGCAGCGCCCAACCGGGACTGAACTATGGCTACACCTTC. Its translation is CASSAQPGLNYGYTF. The full variable domain, completed using reference TRBV9 and TRBJ1-2, is DSGVTQTPKHLITATGQRVTLRCSPRSGDLSVYWYQQSLDQGLQFLIQYYNGEERAKGNILERFSAQQFPDLHSELNLSSLELGDSALYFCASSAQPGLNYGYTFGSGTRLTVV.

V usage is TRBV6-5 and J usage is TRBJ2-7; D remains ambiguous. The germline V gene has CDR1 MNHEY and CDR2 SVGAGI. The CDR3 is 10 residues long. In DNA, the CDR3 is TGTGCCAGCAGTTACTTGCGCGCGGTGGTC. Protein sequence: CASSYLRAVV.

The chain links TRBV3-1 (or the pseudogene TRBV3-2) to TRBJ2-5; D remains unclear. CDR1 is LGHDT and CDR2 is YNNKEL in the germline V gene (reference sequence). The V gene lost 0 bases and the J gene lost 4 bases, with 9 bases spanning the gap. This CDR3 contains 14 residues. DNA for the CDR3: TGTGCCAGCAGCCAAGATGGCCTCCCAGAGACCCAGTACTTC. It yields the protein CASSQDGLPETQYF.

Comments on this clone: The sample carries other DNA sequences with the same CDR3. The chain employs TRBV11-2 and TRBJ1-2; no firm D call. The germline gives CDR1 SGHAT, CDR2 FQNNGV. The CDR3 consists of 11 residues. Deletions cut 5 bases from V and 4 bases from J, with 5 bases between. The CDR3 is CASSQIYGYTF. CDR3 in DNA: TGTGCCAGCAGCCAGATCTATGGCTACACCTTC.

This chain connects TRBV11-2 to TRBJ1-1; possibly TRBD1 for D (5 bases). V lost 5 bases and J 3 bases, leaving 13 bases between the germline ends. The germline gives CDR1 SGHAT, CDR2 FQNNGV. The CDR3 covers 14 residues. DNA of the CDR3: TGTGCCAGCAGCCGGGGGTTTGGGGACACTGAAGCTTTCTTT. Translation gives CASSRGFGDTEAFF.

The genes are TRBV28 and TRBJ2-6, with 7 bases lining up with TRBD1. The CDR3 runs to 17 residues. Germline lookup yields CDR1 MDHEN and CDR2 SYDVKM. V lost 5 bases to trimming and J lost 2 bases; unmatched junction nucleotides: 9. This CDR3 reads CASSPRQGKAGANVLTF. CDR3 coding DNA: TGTGCCAGCAGTCCTCGACAGGGAAAAGCTGGGGCCAACGTCCTGACTTTC.

V is TRBV10-3 and J is TRBJ1-2; D is ambiguous. From germline, CDR1 is ENHRY and CDR2 SYGVKD. The CDR3 spans 15 residues. The V end was cut by 0 bases, the J end by 1 base, with 9 bases between. CDR3 DNA sequence: TGTGCCATCAGTGAGTCGAGGGTGGATAACTATGGCTACACCTTC. It codes for CAISESRVDNYGYTF.

This clone was counted once. The rearrangement joins TRBV5-4 to TRBJ2-5, with 10 bases lining up with TRBD2. Per the germline V gene, CDR1 is SGHNT and CDR2 is YYREEE (reference sequence). CDR3 length: 15 residues. Trimming removed 4 bases from V and 2 bases from J; junction bases left unmatched: 5. CDR3 protein: CASSPSGGVQETQYF. CDR3 DNA sequence: TGTGCCAGCAGCCCCAGCGGGGGGGTTCAAGAGACCCAGTACTTC.

This clone turned up a few times. The V and J genes are TRBV4-3 and TRBJ1-1; no firm D call. The germline V gene has CDR1 LGHNA and CDR2 YSLEER. Trimming cost V 0 bases and J 8 bases, with 16 bases left between them. The CDR3 is 15 residues long. The CDR3 sequence: CASSQDRGDRGEAFF. CDR3 DNA sequence: TGCGCCAGCAGCCAAGATCGGGGTGACCGTGGGGAAGCTTTCTTT.

The V call is TRBV5-4, the J call TRBJ2-3, with D possibly matching TRBD2 (6 bases). Germline CDR1 reads SGHNT; CDR2 reads YYREEE (reference sequence). CDR3 length: 12 residues. V lost 0 bases, J lost 11 bases, and 10 bases lay in between. The CDR3 DNA reads TGTGCCAGCAGCTTGGTGGGTAGCGGGCAGTATTTT. Its protein is CASSLVGSGQYF. Looking up the rest from reference TRBV5-4 and TRBJ2-3 gives the full variable domain: ETGVTQSPTHLIKTRGQQVTLRCSSQSGHNTVSWYQQALGQGPQFIFQYYREEENGRGNFPPRFSGLQFPNYSSELNVNALELDDSALYLCASSLVGSGQYFGPGTRLTVL.

This clone was detected a few times. V usage is TRBV2 and J usage is TRBJ2-7, with D perhaps TRBD1 (6 bases). Germline V gives CDR1 SNHLY, CDR2 FYNNEI. The CDR3 has 12 amino acids. V was cut by 5 bases and J by 5 bases, with 10 bases left in between. The CDR3 loop reads CASSLQGHEQYF. The CDR3 DNA is TGTGCCAGCAGTCTACAGGGACACGAGCAGTACTTC. Together with reference TRBV2 and TRBJ2-7, the CDR3 gives the full variable domain: EPEVTQTPSHQVTQMGQEVILRCVPISNHLYFYWYRQILGQKVEFLVSFYNNEISEKSEIFDDQFSVERPDGSNFTLKIRSTKLEDSAMYFCASSLQGHEQYFGPGTRLTVT.

The V call is TRBV9, the J call TRBJ2-7; the D is unclear. The CDR3 totals 13 residues. V lost 0 bases and J lost 1, with 5 bases in between. Germline assignment: CDR1 SGDLS and CDR2 YYNGEE. The CDR3, as DNA: TGTGCCAGCAGCGTAGACCGGTCCTACGAGCAGTACTTC. This codes for CASSVDRSYEQYF.

V gene TRBV11-2 combines with J gene TRBJ1-1; no definite D call. This CDR3 comprises 13 residues. The germline V gene encodes CDR1 SGHAT and CDR2 FQNNGV. V shed 5 bases and J shed 1 base, with 8 bases lying between them. The CDR3 region has the DNA TGTGCCAGCAGCCCCCACGGGAACACTGAAGCTTTCTTT. This sequence encodes CASSPHGNTEAFF.

This clone has just one count. The chain carries TRBV11-1 and TRBJ2-6, with D perhaps TRBD2 (5 bases). Trimming removed 2 bases at V and 4 bases at J, with 9 bases between. The CDR3 spans 15 residues. Germline V gene data show CDR1 as SGHAT and CDR2 as FQDESV (reference sequence). CDR3 nucleotide sequence: TGTGCCAGCAGCTTATTGAGGGCCGGGGCCAACGTCCTGACTTTC. This translates into CASSLLRAGANVLTF. The full variable domain, its missing parts supplied by reference TRBV11-1 and TRBJ2-6, is EAEVAQSPRYKITEKSQAVAFWCDPISGHATLYWYRQILGQGPELLVQFQDESVVDDSQLPKDRFSAERLKGVDSTLKIQPAELGDSAMYLCASSLLRAGANVLTFGAGSRLTVL.